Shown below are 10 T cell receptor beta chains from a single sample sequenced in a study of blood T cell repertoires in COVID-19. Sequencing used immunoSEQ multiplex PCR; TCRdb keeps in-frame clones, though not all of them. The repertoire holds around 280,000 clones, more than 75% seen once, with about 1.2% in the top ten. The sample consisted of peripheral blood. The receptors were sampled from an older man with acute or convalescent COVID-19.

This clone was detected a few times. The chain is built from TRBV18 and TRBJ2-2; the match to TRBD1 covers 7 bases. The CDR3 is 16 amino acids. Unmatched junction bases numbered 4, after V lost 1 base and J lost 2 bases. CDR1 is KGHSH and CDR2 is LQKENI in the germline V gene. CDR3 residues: CASSPLTGINTGELFF. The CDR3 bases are TGTGCCAGCTCACCACTGACAGGGATTAACACCGGGGAGCTGTTTTTT.

CDR3 region: CATTTGGSYEQYF. In DNA, the CDR3 is TGTGCCACAACGACAGGAGGCTCCTACGAGCAGTACTTC. The chain has TRBV28 and TRBJ2-7, with D perhaps matching TRBD1 (6 bases). CDR3 size: 13 residues. Germline-derived CDR1 and CDR2 are MDHEN and SYDVKM. Deletions cut 10 bases from V and 0 bases from J, with 13 bases between.

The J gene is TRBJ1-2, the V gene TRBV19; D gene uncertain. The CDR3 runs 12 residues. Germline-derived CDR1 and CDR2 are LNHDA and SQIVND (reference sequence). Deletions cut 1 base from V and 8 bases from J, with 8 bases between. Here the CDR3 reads CASSIGHGGYTF. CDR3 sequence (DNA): TGTGCCAGTAGTATAGGACACGGAGGCTACACCTTC.

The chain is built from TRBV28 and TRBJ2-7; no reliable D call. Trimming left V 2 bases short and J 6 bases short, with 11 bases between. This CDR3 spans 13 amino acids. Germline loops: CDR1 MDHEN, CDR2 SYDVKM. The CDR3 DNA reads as TGTGCCAGCAGTTTACTTCAACAGTTCGAGCAGTACTTC. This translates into CASSLLQQFEQYF.

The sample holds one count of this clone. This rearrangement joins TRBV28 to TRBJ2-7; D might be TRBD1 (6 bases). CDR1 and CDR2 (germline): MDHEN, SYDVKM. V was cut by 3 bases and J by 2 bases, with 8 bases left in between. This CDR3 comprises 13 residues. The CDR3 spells CASSFDRTYEQYF. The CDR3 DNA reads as TGTGCCAGCAGTTTTGACAGGACCTACGAGCAGTACTTC.

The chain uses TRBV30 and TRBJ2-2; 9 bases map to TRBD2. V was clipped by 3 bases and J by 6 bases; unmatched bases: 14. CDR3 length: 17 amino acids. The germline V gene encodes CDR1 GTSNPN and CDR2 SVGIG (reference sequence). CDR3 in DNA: TGTGCCTGGAGAGCCTCTTTCTCTAGCGGGACCGCCGGGGAGCTGTTTTTT. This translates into CAWRASFSSGTAGELFF. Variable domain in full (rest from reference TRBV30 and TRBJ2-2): SQTIHQWPATLVQPVGSPLSLECTVEGTSNPNLYWYRQAAGRGLQLLFYSVGIGQISSEVPQNLSASRPQDRQFILSSKKLLLSDSGFYLCAWRASFSSGTAGELFFGEGSRLTVL.

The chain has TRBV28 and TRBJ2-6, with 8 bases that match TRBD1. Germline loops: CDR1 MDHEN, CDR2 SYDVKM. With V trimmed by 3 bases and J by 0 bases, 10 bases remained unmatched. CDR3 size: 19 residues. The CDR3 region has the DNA TGTGCCAGCAGTTTGAGTGGCAGGGGGCTCCTCTCTGGGGCCAACGTCCTGACTTTC. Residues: CASSLSGRGLLSGANVLTF.

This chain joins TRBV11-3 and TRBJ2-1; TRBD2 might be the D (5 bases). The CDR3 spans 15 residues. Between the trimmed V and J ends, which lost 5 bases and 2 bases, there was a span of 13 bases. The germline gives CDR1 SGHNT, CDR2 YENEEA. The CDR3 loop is CASSRGGLAYNEQFF. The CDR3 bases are TGTGCCAGCAGCCGGGGTGGGCTGGCCTACAATGAGCAGTTCTTC.

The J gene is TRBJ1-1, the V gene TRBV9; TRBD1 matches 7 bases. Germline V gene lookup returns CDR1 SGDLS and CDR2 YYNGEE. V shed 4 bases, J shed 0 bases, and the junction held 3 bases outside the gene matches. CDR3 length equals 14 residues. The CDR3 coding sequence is TGTGCCAGCAGCCCCGACAGGGTGAACACTGAAGCTTTCTTT. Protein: CASSPDRVNTEAFF.

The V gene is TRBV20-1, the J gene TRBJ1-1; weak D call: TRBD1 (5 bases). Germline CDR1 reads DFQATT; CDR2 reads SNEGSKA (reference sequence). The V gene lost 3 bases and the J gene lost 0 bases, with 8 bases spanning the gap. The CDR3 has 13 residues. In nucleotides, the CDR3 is TGCAGTGCTAGTCCGGACATGAACACTGAAGCTTTCTTT. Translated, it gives CSASPDMNTEAFF.